This T cell receptor (beta chain) is drawn from a study of cytomegalovirus exposure and HLA in healthy donors. General study findings and limits: Indistinguishable V segments, including TRBV6-2 and TRBV6-3, were excluded. The study flagged 150 to 200 TCR beta chains as cytomegalovirus-associated.

In regard to this clone: Its cognate antigen is unknown.

This CDR3 comprises 19 residues. V dropped 1 base and J dropped 2; count of bases not matched to a gene: 12. Germline loops: CDR1 SGHDT, CDR2 YYEEEE. The PCR used 60 Vbeta and 13 Jbeta primers. The protocol was immunoSEQ multiplex PCR, while the TCRdb copy is restricted to in-frame clones and leaves out a portion. This table has approximately 160,000 clones, 81% appearing once. V and J are TRBV5-6 and TRBJ2-6; 7 bases align to TRBD1. Input material: PBMCs. The TCR was taken from a man aged 45-60 years in good health and CMV-seropositive. CDR3 sequence (DNA): TGTGCCAGCAGCTTGATCCAAGGACAGGCACGACCTGGGGCCAACGTCCTGACTTTC. Its protein product is CASSLIQGQARPGANVLTF.